Listed below are T cell receptor beta chains from one sample, sequenced in a study of blood T cell repertoires in COVID-19. Profiled with immunoSEQ multiplex PCR; TCRdb holds only in-frame clones, not every one. This table holds a few hundred thousand clones, 80% to 90% found once. Sample: PBMCs or T cells enriched from blood (not recorded which). These receptors were obtained from a woman under 30 who had recovered from COVID-19. Both conserved end residues are part of each CDR3. The order of the fields is D gene, CDR3 length, clone size, V gene, J gene, CDR3 DNA, CDR3 protein. The D gene is left open where the match is weak. Clone size is given for some rows only: seen once, a few or many times, or a class if the clone is expanded.

TRBD1,15,.,TRBV10-3,TRBJ2-5,TGTGCCATCAGTGAGTCGACAGGGGGCCGAGAGACCCAGTACTTC,CAISESTGGRETQYF
.,11,.,TRBV10-2,TRBJ1-1,TGCGCCAGCAGGCGGGCCACTGAAGCTTTCTTT,CASRRATEAFF
TRBD1,16,.,TRBV5-1,TRBJ1-1,TGCGCCAGCAGCCAGGGACAGGGGATTACGGACACTGAAGCTTTCTTT,CASSQGQGITDTEAFF
.,11,.,TRBV28,TRBJ1-1,TGTGCCAGCAGTTTACGTACTGAAGCTTTCTTT,CASSLRTEAFF
.,12,.,TRBV6-8,TRBJ1-5,TGTGCCACCTTAAAACAGGGTAAGCCCCAGCATTTT,CATLKQGKPQHF
.,15,.,TRBV28,TRBJ1-3,TGTGCCAGCAGTTTACTTTCGGAGATTGGAAACACCATATATTTT,CASSLLSEIGNTIYF
TRBD1,16,.,TRBV5-6,TRBJ1-6,TGTGCCAGCAGCTTGACCCGGACAGGGAAGGATTCACCCCTCCACTTT,CASSLTRTGKDSPLHF
.,14,.,TRBV1,TRBJ2-7,TGCACCAGCAAACCGGGACAGGATCCTTACGAGCAGTACTTC,CTSKPGQDPYEQYF
.,13,.,TRBV10-3,TRBJ2-5,TGTGCCATCAGTGAGGGAGTAGAGGAGACCCAGTACTTC,CAISEGVEETQYF
.,18,.,TRBV1,TRBJ1-4,TGCACCAGCACCCGACAGGGGGGGCGAAGGGCAACTAATGAAAAACTGTTTTTT,CTSTRQGGRRATNEKLFF
.,14,.,TRBV28,TRBJ2-7,TGTGCCAGCTCCGACATCGTGGGGGACACCGAGCAGTACTTC,CASSDIVGDTEQYF
.,14,.,TRBV5-1,TRBJ1-2,TGCGCCAGCAGCTTGCTCGCAGGGAATAAGGGCTACACCTTC,CASSLLAGNKGYTF
TRBD1,17,.,TRBV28,TRBJ1-6,TGTGCCAGCCAGAGGGCTGGGACAGGGGAATATAATTCACCCCTCCACTTT,CASQRAGTGEYNSPLHF
TRBD1,14,.,TRBV28,TRBJ1-5,TGTGCCAGCAGTTCGACAGGGAGCAATCAGCCCCAGCATTTT,CASSSTGSNQPQHF
TRBD1,14,.,TRBV5-1,TRBJ1-5,TGCGCCAGCAGCTTTACAGGGGGCAATCAGCCCCAGCATTTT,CASSFTGGNQPQHF
.,14,once,TRBV5-4,TRBJ1-1,TGTGCCAGCATCCTTTCCGGGACATCTTCTGAAGCTTTCTTT,CASILSGTSSEAFF
TRBD1,14,.,TRBV7-8,TRBJ1-1,TGTGCCAGCAGACAGGGGCTCGAGAACACTGAAGCTTTCTTT,CASRQGLENTEAFF
.,14,.,TRBV11-2,TRBJ1-1,TGTGCCAGCAGCTGGGGGGTCGCTAGAAGCGAAGCTTTCTTT,CASSWGVARSEAFF
.,15,.,TRBV9,TRBJ1-4,TGTGCCAGCAGCATATTACCGGACCGCGAGGGAAAACTGTTTTTT,CASSILPDREGKLFF
.,15,once,TRBV10-2,TRBJ2-2,TGCGCCAGCAGTGATCGGCCGGGGGGCTCCGGGGAGCTGTTTTTT,CASSDRPGGSGELFF
TRBD1,15,.,TRBV14,TRBJ2-1,TGTGCCAGCAGCCCGACAGGGGGCTCCTACAATGAGCAGTTCTTC,CASSPTGGSYNEQFF
.,13,.,TRBV6-4,TRBJ1-2,TGTGCCAGCAGTGTCTCCGAGGGCTATGGCTACACCTTC,CASSVSEGYGYTF
TRBD1,15,few,TRBV5-1,TRBJ1-2,TGCGCCAGCAGCACAAGACAGGGGAGGCCCTTAGGCTACACCTTC,CASSTRQGRPLGYTF
.,12,once,TRBV10-2,TRBJ2-3,TGCGCTGCCAGAGCCGCAGGAGATACGCAGTATTTT,CAARAAGDTQYF
.,16,.,TRBV6-5,TRBJ1-4,TGTGCCAGCAGTTACTCGAAGTACAGTCCTAATGAAAAACTGTTTTTT,CASSYSKYSPNEKLFF
TRBD1,14,.,TRBV10-1,TRBJ2-5,TGCGCGAGGGGGACAGGAGCGTACCAAGAGACCCAGTACTTC,CARGTGAYQETQYF
.,17,.,TRBV11-3,TRBJ2-2,TGTGCCAGCAGCTCAGAAGGGGCGGGATCGGTCACCGGGGAGCTGTTTTTT,CASSSEGAGSVTGELFF
TRBD1,16,.,TRBV5-4,TRBJ1-4,TGTGCCAGCAGCTTGGGGCAGGGGGCGACTAATGAAAAACTGTTTTTT,CASSLGQGATNEKLFF
.,16,.,TRBV9,TRBJ2-2,TGTGCCAGCAGCGTAGAGAGGGTATGGGGAACCGGGGAGCTGTTTTTT,CASSVERVWGTGELFF
.,15,.,TRBV5-1,TRBJ2-1,TGCGCCAGCAGCTTGGGCAGGGGGGCTTACGATGAGCAGTTCTTC,CASSLGRGAYDEQFF
TRBD1,13,.,TRBV6-5,TRBJ1-2,TGTGCCAGCAGTCCGCCGACAGGGACAGGCTACACCTTC,CASSPPTGTGYTF
.,14,.,TRBV2,TRBJ1-5,TGTGCCAGCAGGCTGCAGGGGATCAATCAGCCCCAGCATTTT,CASRLQGINQPQHF
TRBD2,14,.,TRBV4-1,TRBJ2-1,TGCGCCAGCAGCCAAGATTTTAGCGGGGCTGAGCAGTTCTTC,CASSQDFSGAEQFF
TRBD1,13,.,TRBV10-3,TRBJ1-2,TGTGCCATCAGTGAGCAGGGGGGCTTTGGCTACACCTTC,CAISEQGGFGYTF
.,15,.,TRBV6-5,TRBJ1-6,TGTGCCAGCAGTCAACCCAGCTCCTATAATTCACCCCTCCACTTT,CASSQPSSYNSPLHF
.,16,.,TRBV21-1,TRBJ2-1,TGTGCCAGCAGCAAATACAGACTAGAATCCTACAATGAGCAGTTCTTC,CASSKYRLESYNEQFF
TRBD1,15,few,TRBV19,TRBJ1-1,TGTGCCAGTAGTGGATGGCAGGGGGCGCGCACTGAAGCTTTCTTT,CASSGWQGARTEAFF
.,17,.,TRBV6-4,TRBJ2-5,TGTGCCAGCAGTGACTCGGGTACGGGGAGTTTAAGAGAGACCCAGTACTTC,CASSDSGTGSLRETQYF
TRBD1,13,.,TRBV6-6,TRBJ1-4,TGTGCCAGCAGCCGACAGGGAAATGAAAAACTGTTTTTT,CASSRQGNEKLFF
.,14,few,TRBV5-4,TRBJ1-1,TGTGCCAGCAGCCGTCTGGACAGGAACACTGAAGCTTTCTTT,CASSRLDRNTEAFF
.,13,.,TRBV12-3/TRBV12-4,TRBJ1-5,TGTGCCAGCAGTTTCTCCGGGGAACAGCCCCAGCATTTT,CASSFSGEQPQHF
.,15,.,TRBV5-1,TRBJ1-3,TGCGCCAGCAGCCCCGGGGTCGGCTCTGGAAACACCATATATTTT,CASSPGVGSGNTIYF
TRBD1,15,.,TRBV19,TRBJ1-2,TGTGCCAGTAGTACCCCGGGACAGGGGGCGAGGGGCTACACCTTC,CASSTPGQGARGYTF
.,15,.,TRBV28,TRBJ1-1,TGTGCCAGCAGTACCGGGACACTTCGGGGCACTGAAGCTTTCTTT,CASSTGTLRGTEAFF
.,16,.,TRBV30,TRBJ1-6,TGTGCCTGGAGCCCCGGGACACTATTGTATAATTCACCCCTCCACTTT,CAWSPGTLLYNSPLHF
.,14,.,TRBV10-3,TRBJ1-2,TGTGCCATCAGTAACATCGGACAGCTTTATGGCTACACCTTC,CAISNIGQLYGYTF
TRBD1,15,.,TRBV7-3,TRBJ1-2,TGTGCCAGCAGCTTAAGACCCGGGACAGGGCATGGCTACACCTTC,CASSLRPGTGHGYTF
TRBD2,15,.,TRBV7-2,TRBJ2-1,TGTGCCAGCAGCTTAGGTAGCGGGTATCACAATGAGCAGTTCTTC,CASSLGSGYHNEQFF
TRBD2,18,.,TRBV4-2,TRBJ2-5,TGTGCCAGCAGCCAGAAGGGACTAGCGGGAGGATGGGCGGAGACCCAGTACTTC,CASSQKGLAGGWAETQYF
TRBD1,15,.,TRBV7-2,TRBJ1-1,TGTGCCAGCAGCTTAGGACAGGGAGGGAACACTGAAGCTTTCTTT,CASSLGQGGNTEAFF
.,14,.,TRBV18,TRBJ1-2,TGTGCCAGCTCACCCGGGGCGGGAAACTATGGCTACACCTTC,CASSPGAGNYGYTF
.,12,.,TRBV3-1/TRBV3-2,TRBJ1-6,TGTGCCAGCAGCCAGGCAAATTCACCCCTCCACTTT,CASSQANSPLHF
.,15,.,TRBV27,TRBJ2-3,TGTGCCAGCAGTTTAATGGGGCAGGGCCCAGATACGCAGTATTTT,CASSLMGQGPDTQYF
.,17,.,TRBV19,TRBJ2-1,TGTGCCAGTAGTATTGGGGCGGGGACTCAGGGAAACAATGAGCAGTTCTTC,CASSIGAGTQGNNEQFF
.,16,.,TRBV9,TRBJ1-2,TGTGCCAGCAGCGTGGGCCCTGGGGGCGCTGACTATGGCTACACCTTC,CASSVGPGGADYGYTF